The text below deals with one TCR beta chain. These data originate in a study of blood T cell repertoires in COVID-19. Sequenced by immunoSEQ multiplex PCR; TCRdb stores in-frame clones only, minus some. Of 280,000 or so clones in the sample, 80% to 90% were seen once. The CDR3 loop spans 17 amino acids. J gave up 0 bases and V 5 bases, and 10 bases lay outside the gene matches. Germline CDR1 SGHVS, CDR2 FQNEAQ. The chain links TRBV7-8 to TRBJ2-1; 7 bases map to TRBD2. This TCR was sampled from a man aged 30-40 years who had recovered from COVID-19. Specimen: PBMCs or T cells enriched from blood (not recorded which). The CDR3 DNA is TGTGCCAGCAGCCCCGGACTCGGGGGGAGCTCCTACAATGAGCAGTTCTTC. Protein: CASSPGLGGSSYNEQFF.